This T cell receptor (beta chain) was sequenced during a study of cytomegalovirus exposure and HLA in healthy donors. TCRdb's copy holds only in-frame clones and misses some; the assay was immunoSEQ multiplex PCR. The sample has about 340,000 clones, about nine tenths seen once; the top ten hold around 0.8%. This CDR3 region has 16 residues. Germline CDR1 reads MNHEY; CDR2 reads SMNVEV (reference sequence). V dropped 6 bases and J dropped 2; count of bases not matched to a gene: 13. The chain combines TRBV27 with TRBJ2-7; TRBD2 matches 7 bases. The sequenced material came from PBMCs. The TCR comes from a woman between 18 and 29 years old in good health and CMV-seronegative. CDR3 loop: CASSPSSGEGPYEQYF. CDR3 bases: TGTGCCAGCAGCCCCTCGTCGGGGGAGGGCCCCTACGAGCAGTACTTC.